This T cell receptor (beta chain) is from a study of blood T cell repertoires in COVID-19. As for the study in general: Nucleic acid was either cDNA or gDNA, and it came from T cells, B-cell-depleted T cells, or PBMCs.

V was clipped by 4 bases and J by 4 bases; unmatched bases: 12. Germline CDR1 SGHDN, CDR2 FVKESK. This CDR3 is built from 17 residues. TCRdb's copy holds only in-frame clones and misses some; the assay was immunoSEQ multiplex PCR. The data contain around 18,000 clones, about four fifths of them seen just once; the ten biggest clones take up around 10%. This clonotype originated in a man older than 75 with acute or convalescent COVID-19. The chain combines TRBV14 with TRBJ2-2; TRBD1 matches at 7 bases. The specimen was peripheral blood. Here the CDR3 reads CASSRVWDSKFTGELFF. CDR3 DNA: TGTGCCAGCAGCCGTGTTTGGGACAGTAAATTCACCGGGGAGCTGTTTTTT.